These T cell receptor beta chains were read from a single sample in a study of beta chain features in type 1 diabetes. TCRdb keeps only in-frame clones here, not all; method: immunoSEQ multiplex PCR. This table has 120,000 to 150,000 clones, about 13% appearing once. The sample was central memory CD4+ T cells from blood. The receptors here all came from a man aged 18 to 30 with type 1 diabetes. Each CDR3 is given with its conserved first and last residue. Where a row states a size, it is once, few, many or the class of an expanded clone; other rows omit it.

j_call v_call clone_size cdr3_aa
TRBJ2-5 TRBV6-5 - CASSDSGGQETQYF
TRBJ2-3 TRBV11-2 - CASSPQFSRSYTDTQYF
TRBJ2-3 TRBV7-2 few CASSLRVSTTDTQYF
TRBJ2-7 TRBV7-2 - CASSPFLGGQYF
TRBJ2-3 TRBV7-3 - CASSTNLAGGTDTQYF
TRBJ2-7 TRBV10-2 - CASSAYYEQYF
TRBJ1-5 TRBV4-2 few CASSVGDRGQPQHF
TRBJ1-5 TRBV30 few CAWSVGGAWSTDQPQHF
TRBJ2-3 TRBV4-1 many CASSQVGTRGSTDTQYF
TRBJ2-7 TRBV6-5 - CASNRQGFSAYEQYF
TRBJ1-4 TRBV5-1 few CASSTGQGKITGEKLFF
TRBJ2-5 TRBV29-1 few CSVEVHETQYF
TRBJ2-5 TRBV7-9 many CASSLGASGQETQYF
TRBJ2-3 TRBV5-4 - CASSSSGTSGGHGTDTQYF
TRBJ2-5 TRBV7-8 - CASSLGGGGAVETQYF
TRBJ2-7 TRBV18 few CASSEGGGAPYEQYF
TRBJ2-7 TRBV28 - CASSFLWGTENYEQYF
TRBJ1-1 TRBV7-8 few CASRGQQGSTEAFF
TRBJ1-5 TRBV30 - CAWSVLSGAHQPQHF
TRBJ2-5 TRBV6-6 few CASSPGGSGETQYF
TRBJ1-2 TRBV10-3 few CAIRAGPSGYTF
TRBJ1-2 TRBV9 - CASSARTEMGRLYGYTF
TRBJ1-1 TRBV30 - CAWSRDLNTEAFF
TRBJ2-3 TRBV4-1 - CASSQDWLNTDTQYF
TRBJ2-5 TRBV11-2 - CASSLWDQETQYF
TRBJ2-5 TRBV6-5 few CASSLGTAVQETQYF
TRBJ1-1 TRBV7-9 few CASSLASSYPEAFF
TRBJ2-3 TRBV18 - CASSPLGQVRDTQYF
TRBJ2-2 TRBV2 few CASSERGTGELFF
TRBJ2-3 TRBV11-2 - CASSLDSSGGTDTQYF
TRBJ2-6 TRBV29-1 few CSATSRGSSAGANVLTF
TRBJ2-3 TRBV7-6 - CASSLGLAGANTDTQYF
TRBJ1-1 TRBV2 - CASSLGTMNTEAFF
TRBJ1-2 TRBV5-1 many CASSLGTNYGYTF
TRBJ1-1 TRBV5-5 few CASSFGQTNTEAFF
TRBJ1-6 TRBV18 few CASSPKAGANYNSPLHF
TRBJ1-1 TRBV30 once CAWSVGGMNTEAFF
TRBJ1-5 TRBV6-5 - CASSYSSGYNQPQHF
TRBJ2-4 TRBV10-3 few CAISESGDRNIQYF
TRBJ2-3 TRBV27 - CASRSVPYTQYF